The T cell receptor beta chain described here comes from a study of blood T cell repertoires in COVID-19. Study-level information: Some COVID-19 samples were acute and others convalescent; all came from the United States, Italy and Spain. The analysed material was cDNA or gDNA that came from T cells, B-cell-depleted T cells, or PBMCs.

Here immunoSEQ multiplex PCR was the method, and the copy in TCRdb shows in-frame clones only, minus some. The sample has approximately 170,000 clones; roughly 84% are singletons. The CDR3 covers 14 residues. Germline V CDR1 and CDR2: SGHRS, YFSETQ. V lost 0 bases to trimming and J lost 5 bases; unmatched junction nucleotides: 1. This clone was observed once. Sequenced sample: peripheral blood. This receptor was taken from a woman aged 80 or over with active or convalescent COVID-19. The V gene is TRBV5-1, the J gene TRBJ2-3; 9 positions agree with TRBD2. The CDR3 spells CASSLVTSGDTQYF. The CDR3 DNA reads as TGCGCCAGCAGCTTGGTGACTAGCGGAGATACGCAGTATTTT.